This passage covers 23 T cell receptor beta chains from one sample sequenced in a study of vaccination and CD4 T cells after COVID-19. Their recognized antigens are unknown. The treatment is: roughly 10-day PBMC culture with coronavirus spike peptide pools or control peptides (ViraFEST assay). Sequenced with the Oncomine TCR Beta short-read assay was DNA taken from cultured CD4+ T cells. TCRdb ran MiXCR on the PCR reads and lists one entry per CDR3 protein. The sample lists over 15,000 distinct CDR3 sequences, approximately 50% seen once, with 5.5% to 8.5% in the top ten. The sequences come from CD4+ T cells from blood, cultured in vitro, collected before SARS-CoV-2 vaccination. Every receptor here comes from a human donor who had recovered from COVID-19.

This clonotype was detected a few times. CDR3 region: CATSNSQEPTNGYTF. DNA for the CDR3: TGTGCCACCAGCAACTCTCAGGAGCCTACGAACGGCTACACCTTC. The V call is TRBV15, the J call TRBJ1-2; no clear D. Trimming took off 4 bases at V and 8 bases at J, with 20 bases between the two ends. Per germline, CDR1 LNHNV and CDR2 YYDKDF (reference sequence). CDR3 length: 15 residues.

The chain combines TRBV20-1 with TRBJ2-7, with TRBD1 matching 11 bases. The V segment lost 8 bases and the J segment 2 bases; nucleotides outside the gene matches: 8. The CDR3 consists of 14 residues. CDR1 and CDR2 (germline): DFQATT, SNEGSKA (reference sequence). CDR3 DNA sequence: TGCAGTCCGTCACCGGGACAGGGGGCCTACGAGCAGTACTTC. This translates into CSPSPGQGAYEQYF.

The gene calls are TRBV7-2 and TRBJ1-1; TRBD1 matches 9 bases. There are 14 residues in the CDR3. V shed 6 bases and J 3 bases; nucleotides not matched to a gene: 5. The germline V gene has CDR1 SGHTA and CDR2 FQGNSA. This CDR3 reads CASSWTGADTEAFF. CDR3 bases: TGTGCCAGCAGTTGGACAGGGGCGGACACTGAAGCTTTCTTT.

This clonotype was detected only a few times. V usage is TRBV6-1 and J usage is TRBJ1-2; tentatively, D is TRBD1 (5 bases). The germline V and J ends were trimmed by 6 bases and 7 bases, with 24 bases remaining between them. The CDR3 extends over 16 amino acids. Per the germline V gene, CDR1 is MNHNS and CDR2 is SASEGT. The CDR3 reads CASSSARGLRKAGYTF. DNA for the CDR3: TGTGCCAGCAGCTCTGCAAGGGGACTCCGTAAGGCTGGCTACACCTTC.

This clonotype showed up just a few times. The V and J genes are TRBV6-2 or TRBV6-3 and TRBJ2-1; D may be TRBD1 (6 bases). Germline loops: CDR1 MNHEY, CDR2 SVGEGT. The CDR3 spans 15 residues. The germline V and J ends were trimmed by 0 bases and 8 bases, with 14 bases remaining between them. CDR3 bases: TGTGCCAGCAGTTACTCGAGTCAGGGGCGCGATGAGCAGTTCTTC. Translated: CASSYSSQGRDEQFF.

The rearrangement links TRBV7-3 to TRBJ2-6, with 7 bases fitting TRBD1. The CDR3 totals 18 residues. Trimming took 5 bases from V and 0 from J; bases not matched to a gene: 10. Germline CDR1 SGHTA, CDR2 FQGTGA. In DNA form, the CDR3 reads TGTGCCAGCAGCCAAAGACAGGGTGGTATCTCTGGGGCCAACGTCCTGACTTTC. This encodes CASSQRQGGISGANVLTF.

The chain uses TRBV2 and TRBJ1-6; 7 bases line up with TRBD1. Germline V lookup: CDR1 SNHLY, CDR2 FYNNEI. CDR3 length: 13 residues. V was clipped by 7 bases and J by 7 bases; unmatched bases: 4. CDR3 coding DNA: TGTGCCAGCAAGCAGGGGGTGAATTCACCCCTCCACTTT. This encodes CASKQGVNSPLHF.

Only a few counts were recorded for this clonotype. The rearrangement uses TRBV6-2 or TRBV6-3 and TRBJ2-3, with D unresolved. Germline values: CDR1 MNHEY, CDR2 SVGEGT. The CDR3 runs to 14 residues. Trimming removed 10 bases at V and 2 bases at J, with 16 bases between. The CDR3 here is CATTRPSYTDTQYF. In nucleotides, the CDR3 is TGTGCCACCACGCGGCCGTCTTACACAGATACGCAGTATTTT.

This clonotype turned up a few times. The chain recombines TRBV7-3 with TRBJ1-1; TRBD1 matches at 9 bases. CDR3 length: 17 amino acids. Germline CDR1 reads SGHTA; CDR2 reads FQGTGA. V lost 2 bases, J lost 3 bases, and 10 bases stayed unmatched. DNA for the CDR3: TGTGCCAGCAGCTTACGGCCGCGGGGACAGGGCGACACTGAAGCTTTCTTT. Translated, it gives CASSLRPRGQGDTEAFF.

There are a few counts of this clonotype. The DNA of the CDR3 is TGTGCCAGCAGTGAATACCAGGGGGTAGACACCTTC. Its protein product is CASSEYQGVDTF. The V and J genes are TRBV2 and TRBJ1-2; 7 bases map to TRBD1. Germline CDR1 is SNHLY and CDR2 is FYNNEI. This CDR3 comprises 12 residues. V was pared by 2 bases and J by 12 bases, with 6 bases of the junction left unmatched.

The J gene is TRBJ2-7, the V gene TRBV7-9; TRBD2 matches at 12 bases. Germline CDR1 and CDR2: SEHNR and FQNEAQ (reference sequence). V lost 5 bases to trimming and J lost 6 bases; unmatched junction nucleotides: 11. There are 16 residues in the CDR3. CDR3 bases: TGTGCCAGCAGCCTGACTAGCGGGAGATTCCCCTCCGAGCAGTACTTC. Its translation is CASSLTSGRFPSEQYF.

The CDR3 is CSARAGSGNTIYF. In DNA, the CDR3 is TGCAGTGCTAGAGCAGGGTCTGGAAACACCATATATTTT. The gene calls are TRBV20-1 and TRBJ1-3; D perhaps matches TRBD1 (5 bases). The CDR3 covers 13 residues. Germline V gives CDR1 DFQATT, CDR2 SNEGSKA (reference sequence). V shed 1 base and J shed 1 base, with 5 bases lying between them.

The sample holds a few counts of this clonotype. The chain carries TRBV20-1 and TRBJ2-7, with TRBD2 matching 11 bases. From germline, CDR1 is DFQATT and CDR2 SNEGSKA (reference sequence). The CDR3 is made up of 14 amino acids. The ends lost 0 bases at V and 6 bases at J; junction bases unmatched: 4. This chain's CDR3 is CSARDLLAGVEQYF. The CDR3 bases are TGCAGTGCTAGAGATTTACTAGCGGGAGTCGAGCAGTACTTC.

The chain links TRBV10-3 to TRBJ2-3; 14 nucleotides line up with TRBD2. This CDR3 is built from 17 residues. V shed 4 bases and J 7 bases; nucleotides not matched to a gene: 10. Germline V gives CDR1 ENHRY, CDR2 SYGVKD. DNA for the CDR3: TGTGCCATCAGTGGGGGACTAGCGGGAGAATACGGAAATACGCAGTATTTT. Translation gives CAISGGLAGEYGNTQYF.

A single count supports this clonotype. V is TRBV20-1 and J is TRBJ2-3; D may be TRBD2 (6 bases). CDR1 is DFQATT and CDR2 is SNEGSKA in the germline V gene (reference sequence). This CDR3 is 12 amino acids long. The V end was cut by 6 bases, the J end by 9 bases, with 16 bases between. The CDR3 DNA reads TGCAGTGCCACAAAGTCCGGGGGAACGCAGTATTTT. It yields the protein CSATKSGGTQYF.

This rearrangement joins TRBV20-1 to TRBJ2-1; 11 positions match TRBD1. The CDR3 contains 16 residues. Germline V gives CDR1 DFQATT, CDR2 SNEGSKA (reference sequence). V lost 5 bases and J lost 0; bases outside the gene matches: 6. The CDR3 region is CSARGQGVSSYNEQFF. CDR3 in DNA: TGCAGTGCTCGGGGACAGGGGGTGAGCTCCTACAATGAGCAGTTCTTC.

The V gene is TRBV7-9, the J gene TRBJ1-2; D call uncertain. The CDR3 is made up of 15 amino acids. V was trimmed by 4 bases and J by 2 bases, leaving 14 bases between them. Germline V gives CDR1 SEHNR, CDR2 FQNEAQ (reference sequence). DNA for the CDR3: TGTGCCAGCAGCTCCTGGAGGGTAGGGAACTATGGCTACACCTTC. This gives the protein CASSSWRVGNYGYTF.

This chain uses TRBV7-2 with TRBJ2-2; D uncertain. There are 14 residues in the CDR3. The germline V gene encodes CDR1 SGHTA and CDR2 FQGNSA. Trimming shortened V by 1 base and J by 10 bases, and 13 bases separated the two germline ends. The CDR3 protein is CASSLGVSGAELFF. CDR3 DNA: TGTGCCAGCAGCTTAGGAGTATCAGGTGCGGAGCTGTTTTTT.

J is TRBJ2-7 and V is TRBV20-1; weak D call: TRBD2 (6 bases). Trimming removed 7 bases at V and 0 bases at J, with 13 bases between. The germline V gene has CDR1 DFQATT and CDR2 SNEGSKA (reference sequence). This CDR3 region has 13 residues. The CDR3 reads CSVEVGSSYEQYF. The CDR3 region has the DNA TGCAGTGTGGAGGTCGGGAGCTCCTACGAGCAGTACTTC.

The table lists this clonotype with a few counts. The rearrangement joins TRBV6-1 to TRBJ2-5; TRBD2 aligns across 7 bases. The V gene end was trimmed by 3 bases and the J gene end by 5 bases; junction bases not matched to a gene: 6. CDR1 MNHNS and CDR2 SASEGT come from the germline V gene. This CDR3 has 14 amino acids. The CDR3 region is CASSDGGSVETQYF. In nucleotides, the CDR3 is TGTGCCAGCAGTGATGGCGGGAGCGTGGAGACCCAGTACTTC.

This chain links TRBV5-4 with TRBJ2-5, with TRBD1 as a possible D gene (6 bases). CDR1 is SGHNT and CDR2 is YYREEE in the germline V gene (reference sequence). Trimming left V 2 bases short and J 5 bases short, with 10 bases between. The CDR3 covers 13 residues. The CDR3, as DNA: TGTGCCAGCAGCTTCAGGGGAGAGGAGACCCAGTACTTC. Protein product: CASSFRGEETQYF.

The chain joins TRBV6-1 to TRBJ2-1, with no clear D. This CDR3 spans 11 amino acids. Per germline, CDR1 MNHNS and CDR2 SASEGT. With 6 bases removed from V and 9 bases from J, the gap between germline ends came to 9 bases. The CDR3 DNA reads as TGTGCCAGCAGGGATAAGGGTGAGCAGTTCTTC. It yields the protein CASRDKGEQFF.

The gene calls are TRBV14 and TRBJ1-1; tentative D call: TRBD1 (5 bases). CDR1 and CDR2 (germline): SGHDN, FVKESK. V was cut by 0 bases and J by 3 bases, with 11 bases left in between. The CDR3 sequence is 15 residues long. CDR3 bases: TGTGCCAGCAGCCAAGACTCCAGCAGGGACACTGAAGCTTTCTTT. It translates to CASSQDSSRDTEAFF.